This record covers a single TCR beta chain. The CDR3 is 15 amino acids. The V end was cut by 5 bases, the J end by 0 bases, with 11 bases between. Germline V gives CDR1 MNHEY, CDR2 SMNVEV (reference sequence). These data originate in a study of blood T cell repertoires in COVID-19. At the level of the study: Researchers got acute and convalescent COVID-19 samples from the United States, Italy and Spain. PBMCs, B-cell-depleted T cells, or T cells were the source of the cDNA or gDNA that made up the material.

As originally analysed: Estimation of nucleated cell counts relied on the amplification of reference gene primers. The assay was immunoSEQ multiplex PCR, and TCRdb's table has in-frame clones only and misses some. That table supplies the V and J calls and clone size; D and trimming were determined from the DNA. Among roughly 81,000 clones listed, around 82% were seen once. The sample was peripheral blood. V and J are TRBV27 and TRBJ1-3; D gene unclear. This receptor was taken from a man in his fifties or sixties with acute or convalescent COVID-19. CDR3 sequence reads: CASSLTYNSGNTIYF. The CDR3 nucleotides read TGTGCCAGCAGTCTAACGTATAACTCTGGAAACACCATATATTTT.